The present T cell receptor (beta chain) was sequenced within a study of cytomegalovirus exposure and HLA in healthy donors. Generated by immunoSEQ multiplex PCR, the TCRdb table keeps only in-frame clones and is missing some. Of 120,000 or so clones listed, roughly 86% were seen once; the top ten hold roughly 5%. The germline gives CDR1 SGDLS, CDR2 YYNGEE. This CDR3 contains 15 residues. Trimming at V came to 1 base and at J to 2 bases, leaving 3 bases not matched to a gene. This TCR derives from a man between 18 and 29 years old in good health and CMV-seronegative. The sample was PBMCs. This chain joins TRBV9 and TRBJ2-7, with 10 bases fitting TRBD2. This CDR3 is CASSVTSGATYEQYF. The CDR3 DNA sequence: TGTGCCAGCAGCGTAACTAGCGGGGCAACCTACGAGCAGTACTTC.